This T cell receptor (beta chain) was profiled in a study of T-cell reconstitution after alpha-beta-depleted transplantation in children. Study results and limitations: Recipient T cells and thymic progenitors that survived gave rise to the high TCRbeta diversity observed at day 60 in some patients.

There are many counts of this clonotype. The antigen is unknown. The authors prepared the TCRbeta library with unique molecular identifiers. TCRdb processed the PCR reads anew with MiXCR; each CDR3 protein has one entry. The repertoire holds 130,000 to 150,000 distinct CDR3 sequences, with about 9% as singletons. The CDR3 loop spans 16 amino acids. Germline CDR1 is MNHEY and CDR2 is SVGAGI. Trimming removed 1 base from V and 4 bases from J, with 11 bases in between. Sequencing used PBMCs, mostly from graft donor cells, obtained 180 days after TCRalphabeta/CD19-depleted stem cell transplant. The sequence was obtained from a female patient aged 2 to 10 who had a stem cell transplant for congenital amegakaryocytic thrombocytopenia, so the T cells may come from the graft donor. This sequence joins TRBV6-5 and TRBJ2-6, with a possible D match to TRBD1 (6 bases). This chain's CDR3 is CASSYLTGSGANVLTF. The CDR3 nucleotides read TGTGCCAGCAGTTACTTAACAGGGTCCGGGGCCAACGTCCTGACTTTC.